This entry lists 11 T cell receptor beta chains sequenced from one sample in a study of OX40 agonist ivuxolimab in advanced cancers. Libraries were prepared by immunoSEQ multiplex PCR; TCRdb keeps only in-frame clonotypes and omits some of them. The sample includes about 60,000 clones, 65% to 85% of them seen just once. This sample comprised CD4+ or CD8+ T cells sorted from blood, obtained in a trial of the OX40 agonist ivuxolimab. All receptors derive from an adult with an advanced solid tumor such as melanoma, head and neck, liver or kidney cancer.

Only one count was recorded for this clone. CDR3 region: CASSPQPGQGTDTQYF. The CDR3 nucleotides are TGTGCCAGCTCACCACAACCGGGACAGGGCACAGATACGCAGTATTTT. The rearrangement links TRBV18 to TRBJ2-3; the match to TRBD1 covers 8 bases. The germline gives CDR1 KGHSH, CDR2 LQKENI. V trimming: 1 base; J trimming: 1 base; junction bases outside the gene matches: 4. The CDR3 consists of 16 residues.

This sequence joins TRBV27 and TRBJ1-2, with D unclear. Trimming removed 6 bases at V and 6 bases at J, with 17 bases between. This CDR3 is 14 amino acids long. CDR1 is MNHEY and CDR2 is SMNVEV in the germline V gene (reference sequence). The CDR3 is CASRYGSYGNGYTF. The CDR3 DNA is TGTGCCAGCAGATATGGCAGTTATGGGAATGGCTACACCTTC.

This clone was observed once. The chain links TRBV25-1 to TRBJ2-1, with TRBD2 matching over 8 bases. Losses at the gene ends were 6 bases for V and 7 bases for J; bases not matched to a gene: 11. The CDR3 spans 15 residues. Germline V gives CDR1 MGHDK, CDR2 SYGVNS. The CDR3 region is CASRGPQREWNEQFF. In DNA, the CDR3 is TGTGCCAGCAGGGGCCCACAGCGGGAGTGGAATGAGCAGTTCTTC.

The count of this clone is one. Relative to the germline gene, one junction end is altered; a read error may explain this. The rearrangement links TRBV5-4 to TRBJ2-6, with 7 bases fitting TRBD1. Germline CDR1 is SGHNT and CDR2 is YYREEE (reference sequence). The CDR3 is made up of 13 amino acids. CDR3 bases: TGTGCCAGCAGCCTCGAGGGGGCCAACGTCCCGACTTTC. It encodes CASSLEGANVPTF.

This chain links TRBV19 with TRBJ2-7; perhaps TRBD2 as D (6 bases). In germline, CDR1 is LNHDA, CDR2 SQIVND (reference sequence). V lost 3 bases, J lost 1 base, and 13 bases lay in between. The CDR3 length is 15 residues. The CDR3 protein is CASSMGSGTSYEQYF. The DNA for the CDR3 is TGTGCCAGTAGTATGGGTAGCGGAACATCCTACGAGCAGTACTTC.

The V and J genes are TRBV2 and TRBJ1-4; D possibly corresponds to TRBD1 (5 bases). CDR1 SNHLY and CDR2 FYNNEI come from the germline V gene. Trimming took 4 bases from V and 6 from J, leaving 9 bases between them. The CDR3 is made up of 13 amino acids. CDR3 region: CASSGVGDEKLFF. The CDR3 nucleotides read TGTGCCAGCAGTGGGGTGGGGGATGAAAAACTGTTTTTT.

This clone was picked up a small number of times. The CDR3 sequence: CASSRGTADNSPLHF. The CDR3 nucleotides are TGCGCCAGCAGCCGCGGGACAGCCGACAATTCACCCCTCCACTTT. The rearrangement links TRBV5-1 to TRBJ1-6, with 7 bases matching TRBD1. This CDR3 has 15 amino acids. Germline values: CDR1 SGHRS, CDR2 YFSETQ. V dropped 4 bases and J dropped 7; count of bases not matched to a gene: 8.

CDR3 nucleotides: TGTGCCAGCAGCGTAGCGCCCGAAAGTGAGCAGTTCTTC. Its translation is CASSVAPESEQFF. The rearrangement uses TRBV9 and TRBJ2-1; D is unclear. The CDR3 runs 13 residues. Germline V CDR1 and CDR2: SGDLS, YYNGEE. Trimming removed 0 bases at V and 9 bases at J, with 10 bases between.

The gene calls are TRBV6-1 and TRBJ2-3; 9 bases fit TRBD1. The V gene end was trimmed by 6 bases and the J gene end by 9 bases; junction bases not matched to a gene: 13. Germline CDR1 is MNHNS and CDR2 is SASEGT. The CDR3 totals 15 residues. The CDR3 loop reads CASRSNRGLMETQYF. CDR3 bases: TGTGCCAGCAGGTCCAACAGGGGGCTCATGGAGACGCAGTATTTT.

The CDR3 region is CASSIESGVNTEAFF. CDR3 sequence (DNA): TGTGCCAGTAGTATAGAGTCCGGAGTGAACACTGAAGCTTTCTTT. The chain recombines TRBV19 with TRBJ1-1, with no clear D. Per the germline V gene, CDR1 is LNHDA and CDR2 is SQIVND (reference sequence). V lost 0 bases and J 0 bases, leaving 8 bases between the germline ends. The CDR3 spans 15 residues.

The V gene is TRBV6-5, the J gene TRBJ2-6, with D hard to call. Germline V gene lookup returns CDR1 MNHEY and CDR2 SVGAGI. This CDR3 has 15 residues. The V end lost 2 bases, the J end lost 0 bases, and 5 bases lay between the germline ends. CDR3 region: CASSYGISGANVLTF. CDR3 DNA: TGTGCCAGCAGTTACGGGATCTCTGGGGCCAACGTCCTGACTTTC.